Each of the 24 T cell receptor beta chains below was sequenced from the same sample in a study of control samples from healthy donors and cancer patients. TCRdb keeps only in-frame clones here, not all; method: immunoSEQ multiplex PCR. The table records around 94,000 clones, 90% of them present only once. Sequences were obtained from blood. These receptors were collected from a woman aged 18-30 years in good health.

This sequence joins TRBV27 and TRBJ1-3; the D is unclear. CDR3 size: 16 residues. The V gene lost 6 bases and the J gene lost 2 bases, with 17 bases spanning the gap. Germline CDR1 and CDR2: MNHEY and SMNVEV (reference sequence). The CDR3 bases are TGTGCCAGCAGATTGGGTTGGGAGGGAGCTGGAAACACCATATATTTT. Its protein product is CASRLGWEGAGNTIYF.

This chain joins TRBV11-2 and TRBJ1-5; D might be TRBD1 (6 bases). CDR3 length: 15 residues. V lost 5 bases and J lost 7, with 18 bases in between. CDR1 is SGHAT, CDR2 FQNNGV, per germline. The CDR3 DNA is TGTGCCAGCAGCCAGAGGGCAGGGAGGGGGCAGCCCCAGCATTTT. Translated: CASSQRAGRGQPQHF. Variable domain in full (rest from reference TRBV11-2 and TRBJ1-5): EAGVAQSPRYKIIEKRQSVAFWCNPISGHATLYWYQQILGQGPKLLIQFQNNGVVDDSQLPKDRFSAERLKGVDSTLKIQPAKLEDSAVYLCASSQRAGRGQPQHFGDGTRLSIL.

This chain's CDR3 is CASSDASEGTGELFF. CDR3 bases: TGTGCCAGCAGTGACGCTAGCGAGGGCACCGGGGAGCTGTTTTTT. This sequence joins TRBV2 and TRBJ2-2, with D maybe TRBD2 (6 bases). Germline loops: CDR1 SNHLY, CDR2 FYNNEI. V dropped 3 bases and J dropped 4 bases, with 12 bases sitting between them. CDR3 size: 15 residues.

This clone has only one observation. This chain uses TRBV6-6 with TRBJ1-1; TRBD1 might be the D (5 bases). This CDR3 is 13 amino acids long. The germline V gene has CDR1 MNHNY and CDR2 SVGAGI (reference sequence). Trimming removed 5 bases from V and 4 bases from J, with 11 bases in between. CDR3 sequence (DNA): TGTGCCAGCAGTACCGGGGCAGGCACTGAAGCTTTCTTT. Translated, it gives CASSTGAGTEAFF.

The rearrangement uses TRBV6-1 and TRBJ1-5; D is unresolved. Trimming took off 1 base at V and 5 bases at J, with 3 bases between the two ends. In germline, CDR1 is MNHNS, CDR2 SASEGT. The CDR3 loop spans 12 amino acids. CDR3: CASSEGHQPQHF. CDR3 nucleotide sequence: TGTGCCAGCAGTGAAGGGCATCAGCCCCAGCATTTT.

This chain connects TRBV2 to TRBJ2-5; tentative D call: TRBD2 (7 bases). Germline CDR1 is SNHLY and CDR2 is FYNNEI. The CDR3 totals 17 residues. The ends were cut back, 5 bases at V and 4 bases at J, with 23 bases in the middle. Written as DNA, the CDR3 is TGTGCCAGCAGTACACAGGGCACTAGCGCGAGGGGAGAGACCCAGTACTTC. It is translated as CASSTQGTSARGETQYF. The whole variable domain, remainder taken from reference TRBV2 and TRBJ2-5, is EPEVTQTPSHQVTQMGQEVILRCVPISNHLYFYWYRQILGQKVEFLVSFYNNEISEKSEIFDDQFSVERPDGSNFTLKIRSTKLEDSAMYFCASSTQGTSARGETQYFGPGTRLLVL.

This clone was counted a single time. V usage is TRBV6-5 and J usage is TRBJ1-4; 7 bases agree with TRBD1. Unmatched junction bases numbered 7, after V lost 7 bases and J lost 8 bases. The germline gives CDR1 MNHEY, CDR2 SVGAGI. This CDR3 region has 13 residues. CDR3 loop: CASMAGGREKLFF. In DNA, the CDR3 is TGTGCCAGCATGGCAGGGGGGAGAGAAAAACTGTTTTTT.

The chain employs TRBV18 and TRBJ2-3; D not resolved. The V gene lost 3 bases and the J gene lost 0 bases, with 4 bases spanning the gap. Germline V CDR1 and CDR2: KGHSH, LQKENI. The CDR3 consists of 13 residues. The CDR3 sequence is CASSPPSTDTQYF. Here the CDR3 DNA reads TGTGCCAGCTCACCTCCCAGCACAGATACGCAGTATTTT.

The chain combines TRBV7-3 with TRBJ2-7, with D perhaps given as TRBD1 or TRBD2 (5 bases each). V shed 5 bases and J shed 4 bases, with 12 bases lying between them. This CDR3 region has 13 residues. CDR1 is SGHTA and CDR2 is FQGTGA in the germline V gene. The CDR3 protein is CASSTQRGYEQYF. CDR3 sequence (DNA): TGTGCCAGCAGCACCCAGAGGGGTTACGAGCAGTACTTC.

This clone was seen just once. The chain is built from TRBV27 and TRBJ2-1; 13 bases line up with TRBD2. The trim removed 6 bases at V and 3 bases at J, leaving 8 bases unmatched. Germline V gene lookup returns CDR1 MNHEY and CDR2 SMNVEV (reference sequence). The length of the CDR3 is 17 residues. CDR3 in DNA: TGTGCCAGCAGCTATAGACTAGCGGGGGGCGGCTACAATGAGCAGTTCTTC. This codes for CASSYRLAGGGYNEQFF.

This chain joins TRBV27 and TRBJ1-4; D gene ambiguous. Per germline, CDR1 MNHEY and CDR2 SMNVEV (reference sequence). V was trimmed by 0 bases and J by 4 bases, leaving 3 bases between them. The CDR3 extends over 13 amino acids. CDR3 sequence (DNA): TGTGCCAGCAGTTTATCCGGTAATGAAAAACTGTTTTTT. This codes for CASSLSGNEKLFF.

This clone was seen only once. V gene TRBV24-1 combines with J gene TRBJ2-7, with unresolved D. The ends were cut back, 6 bases at V and 5 bases at J, with 22 bases in the middle. This CDR3 comprises 16 residues. Germline V gene sequence: CDR1 KGHDR, CDR2 SFDVKD. CDR3 DNA: TGTGCCACCAGTCACTTTTGGGCTCCCGTAATCGACGAGCAGTACTTC. It specifies CATSHFWAPVIDEQYF.

In its sample, this clone was seen once. The rearrangement links TRBV7-2 to TRBJ1-2; D is ambiguous. The CDR3 is 15 amino acids. Germline CDR1 is SGHTA and CDR2 is FQGNSA. The V and J ends lost 1 base and 3 bases respectively, with 12 bases between them. The DNA for the CDR3 is TGTGCCAGCAGCTTAGTGGCACCTCTTGACTATGGCTACACCTTC. It translates to CASSLVAPLDYGYTF.

The CDR3 loop reads CASSRAASVEITDTQYF. In DNA, the CDR3 is TGTGCCAGCAGCCGAGCTGCTAGCGTAGAAATCACAGATACGCAGTATTTT. The chain employs TRBV3-1 (or the pseudogene TRBV3-2) and TRBJ2-3, with D possibly matching TRBD2 (6 bases). There are 17 residues in the CDR3. Between the trimmed V and J ends, which lost 4 bases and 2 bases, there was a span of 19 bases. Germline V gene data show CDR1 as LGHDT and CDR2 as YNNKEL (reference sequence).

The chain joins TRBV6-5 to TRBJ2-1; 8 nucleotides agree with TRBD1. CDR3 length equals 13 residues. The V segment lost 6 bases and the J segment 9 bases; nucleotides outside the gene matches: 7. CDR1 and CDR2 from the germline V gene are MNHEY and SVGAGI. This CDR3 reads CASRDQGAGEQFF. The CDR3 DNA reads TGTGCCAGCAGGGACCAGGGGGCGGGTGAGCAGTTCTTC.

This chain connects TRBV18 to TRBJ1-5; D gene unclear. Deletions cut 0 bases from V and 0 bases from J, with 6 bases between. The CDR3 is 15 amino acids. Germline-derived CDR1 and CDR2 are KGHSH and LQKENI. CDR3 in DNA: TGTGCCAGCTCACCACCGACGGATAGCAATCAGCCCCAGCATTTT. This gives the protein CASSPPTDSNQPQHF.

V gene TRBV4-1 combines with J gene TRBJ2-1, with D possibly being TRBD1 (6 bases). CDR3 length: 15 amino acids. Germline CDR1 is MGHRA and CDR2 is YSYEKL. V was clipped by 2 bases and J by 6 bases, with 14 bases between them. This chain's CDR3 is CASSQPQGSGNEQFF. The CDR3 bases are TGCGCCAGCAGCCAACCCCAGGGGTCGGGCAATGAGCAGTTCTTC.

The J gene is TRBJ2-2, the V gene TRBV19, with no clear D. The CDR3 is made up of 15 amino acids. Germline CDR1 and CDR2: LNHDA and SQIVND (reference sequence). The V gene lost 3 bases and the J gene lost 1 base, with 9 bases spanning the gap. The CDR3 DNA sequence: TGTGCCAGTAGTATCCCACCTGAGAACACCGGGGAGCTGTTTTTT. Encoded protein: CASSIPPENTGELFF.

The CDR3 DNA follows: TGTGCCAGCAGCCAACTGGACGGGCGGGAGACCCAGTACTTC. Protein: CASSQLDGRETQYF. This chain links TRBV3-1 (or the pseudogene TRBV3-2) with TRBJ2-5; D gene ambiguous. The CDR3 consists of 14 residues. The germline V and J ends were trimmed by 2 bases and 5 bases, with 12 bases remaining between them. From germline, CDR1 is LGHDT and CDR2 YNNKEL (reference sequence).

The chain carries TRBV3-1 (or the pseudogene TRBV3-2) and TRBJ1-1, with D perhaps matching TRBD1 (6 bases). The germline V and J ends were trimmed by 4 bases and 5 bases, with 20 bases remaining between them. The CDR3 is made up of 16 amino acids. Germline-derived CDR1 and CDR2 are LGHDT and YNNKEL (reference sequence). The CDR3 sequence is CASSRDVGARLTEAFF. The CDR3 nucleotides read TGTGCCAGCAGCCGGGACGTGGGGGCAAGGTTGACTGAAGCTTTCTTT.

DNA of the CDR3: TGTGCCAGCAGCGCCCCGGACAGGGTAGGCTATGGCTACACCTTC. This codes for CASSAPDRVGYGYTF. This sequence joins TRBV9 and TRBJ1-2, with 8 positions matching TRBD1. The CDR3 runs to 15 residues. In germline, CDR1 is SGDLS, CDR2 YYNGEE. V lost 3 bases and J lost 4; bases outside the gene matches: 8.

V usage is TRBV5-4 and J usage is TRBJ2-6, with D perhaps given as TRBD1 or TRBD2 (5 bases each). Per germline, CDR1 SGHNT and CDR2 YYREEE (reference sequence). This CDR3 comprises 19 residues. Trimming took 4 bases from V and 0 from J, leaving 20 bases between them. The CDR3: CASSRGGPGLGSGANVLTF. CDR3 coding DNA: TGTGCCAGCAGCCGCGGCGGGCCAGGGTTGGGCTCTGGGGCCAACGTCCTGACTTTC.

The gene calls are TRBV27 and TRBJ1-5; no clear D gene. V was trimmed by 2 bases and J by 4 bases, leaving 9 bases between them. Germline assignment: CDR1 MNHEY and CDR2 SMNVEV (reference sequence). The CDR3 is 14 residues long. The CDR3 loop reads CASSLGVSNQPQHF. CDR3 DNA sequence: TGTGCCAGCAGTTTAGGGGTGTCTAATCAGCCCCAGCATTTT.

V and J are TRBV5-5 and TRBJ2-5; 9 nucleotides align to TRBD1. CDR1 SGHKS and CDR2 YYEKEE come from the germline V gene (reference sequence). The V gene end was trimmed by 4 bases and the J gene end by 4 bases; junction bases not matched to a gene: 5. The CDR3 extends over 14 amino acids. The chain's CDR3 is CASSRGQGLETQYF. The CDR3 DNA follows: TGTGCCAGCAGCAGGGGACAGGGCCTAGAGACCCAGTACTTC.